This T cell receptor (beta chain) was identified in a study of molecular identifiers for immune sequencing clone quantification. Generation of bulk TCR libraries relied on previously described methods and listed TCR primers. In TCRdb, the PCR reads were re-called with MiXCR into one record per CDR3 protein. The sample yields under 800,000 distinct CDR3 sequences, about 25% seen once. Findings and caveats of the study: Shared barcodes on identical TCR molecules could underestimate the sizes of highly expanded clones. Whereas clones above 20 RNA copies held under 1% of naive-cell molecules, they held over 97% of effector molecules.

The ends were cut back, 7 bases at V and 1 base at J, with 10 bases in the middle. The CDR3 loop spans 13 amino acids. In this sample, this clonotype turned up a few times. Its antigen is not known. RNA fractions of 10%, 30% or 50% and roughly 19,000 to 1,100,000 sorted cells were the source of naive CD8 libraries. This TCR came from a human donor in good health. Some libraries in this study had Jurkat cell RNA spiked in. The specimen sequenced was naive CD8+ T cells from blood, with Jurkat cell RNA spiked in. This sample's subset: FACS-sorted CD8+CD4-CCR7+CD45RA+ naive T cells. J is TRBJ1-1 and V is TRBV12-3 or TRBV12-4; D gene uncertain. CDR3 amino acids: CASTFTRNTEAFF. The CDR3 nucleotides are TGTGCCAGCACCTTTACACGGAACACTGAAGCTTTCTTT.